This TCR beta chain was captured in a study of blood T cell repertoires in COVID-19. V lost 1 base and J lost 3; bases outside the gene matches: 3. The germline gives CDR1 SGHRS, CDR2 YFSETQ. This CDR3 is built from 14 residues. Profiling relied on immunoSEQ multiplex PCR, and the TCRdb table lists in-frame clones only, not all of them. The table shows 150,000 to 200,000 clones, with about 88% occurring only once. The sample comprised peripheral blood. V gene TRBV5-1 combines with J gene TRBJ2-7; 8 bases line up with TRBD1. This TCR was recovered from a man aged 60-69 years with acute or convalescent COVID-19. The CDR3 region is CASSLSGQDYEQYF. The CDR3 coding sequence is TGCGCCAGCAGCTTGTCGGGACAGGACTACGAGCAGTACTTC.